The rows below give T cell receptor beta chains drawn from one sample of a study of Ad26.COV2.S vaccination and SARS-CoV-2 variants. The protocol was immunoSEQ multiplex PCR, while the TCRdb copy is restricted to in-frame clones and leaves out a portion. Of around 300,000 clones listed, around nine tenths are singletons. Source: peripheral blood, taken in a trial of Ad26.COV2.S vaccine versus placebo. These receptors were collected from a person aged 18-65 years who received the Ad26.COV2.S COVID-19 vaccine or a placebo. The CDR3 runs from the conserved cysteine through the conserved F or W. A D gene is named only where the DNA matches it firmly. A clone size is listed for some rows: how often the clone was seen (once, few, many), or a class if it is expanded.

>TRBV6-6|-|few|TRBJ2-6
TGTGCCAGCAGCCCTCCGTCTGGGGCCAACGTCCTGACTTTC
CASSPPSGANVLTF
>TRBV13|-|-|TRBJ1-1
TGTGCCAGCAGCTTAGCCAGGGGTCGGGTTTCCACTGAAGCTTTCTTT
CASSLARGRVSTEAFF
>TRBV27|-|once|TRBJ2-7
TGTGCCAGCAGTTTAAGGAACCACTACGAGCAGTACTTC
CASSLRNHYEQYF
>TRBV20-1|-|-|TRBJ2-7
TGCAGTGCTAGTGGCGGAGGTACCTACGAGCAGTACTTC
CSASGGGTYEQYF
>TRBV20-1|TRBD2|-|TRBJ2-3
TGCAGTGCTAGTGCCCCAGCGGGGGCGGCAGATACGCAGTATTTT
CSASAPAGAADTQYF
>TRBV5-4|-|-|TRBJ1-6
TGTGCCAGCAGCTTGCGGCGGGCTATACGGAATAATTCACCCCTCCACTTT
CASSLRRAIRNNSPLHF
>TRBV7-2|-|-|TRBJ2-7
TGTGCCAGCAGCCCGGGGGACAGACTTACCTACGAGCAGTACTTC
CASSPGDRLTYEQYF
>TRBV6-4|-|-|TRBJ2-5
TGTGCCAGCAGTAAAGAATGGGGAGAGACCCAGTACTTC
CASSKEWGETQYF
>TRBV20-1|-|-|TRBJ2-3
TGCAGTGCTAGTCCGTACCGAGCTAGCACAGATACGCAGTATTTT
CSASPYRASTDTQYF
>TRBV27|-|-|TRBJ1-6
TGTGCCAGCAGATCACCGGGACCGATAATTACACCCCTCCACTTT
CASRSPGPIITPLHF
>TRBV19|TRBD2|-|TRBJ2-1
TGTGCCAGTAGTACCCGGACTAGCGGGGGGTACAATGAGCAGTTCTTC
CASSTRTSGGYNEQFF
>TRBV12-3/TRBV12-4|-|-|TRBJ2-7
TGTGCCAGCAGTTCCCTTCAGGGGACCGGGCAGTACTTC
CASSSLQGTGQYF
>TRBV11-3|-|-|TRBJ1-3
TGTGCCAGCAGCTTAGACGGCGCCTCTGGAAACACCATATATTTT
CASSLDGASGNTIYF
>TRBV7-9|-|-|TRBJ1-1
TGTGCCAGCATCGACGTCTCACGCACTGAAGCTTTCTTT
CASIDVSRTEAFF
>TRBV28|-|few|TRBJ1-1
TGTGCCAGCAGATGGACAGTCATGAACACTGAAGCTTTCTTT
CASRWTVMNTEAFF
>TRBV5-1|-|-|TRBJ1-4
TGCGCCAGCAGCTTGGAGGGTAGGGTCAAACTGTTTTTT
CASSLEGRVKLFF
>TRBV24-1|TRBD2|-|TRBJ2-1
TGTGCCACCAGTGACGCTCGACTAGCGGCACAGTACAATGAGCAGTTCTTC
CATSDARLAAQYNEQFF
>TRBV11-3|-|once|TRBJ2-1
TGTGCCAGCAGCTTAGAGTCTCAGACTGAGCAGTTCTTC
CASSLESQTEQFF
>TRBV6-2/TRBV6-3|TRBD1|-|TRBJ1-2
TGTGCCAGCAGTCGAAGGACAGGGGAGTATGGCTACACCTTC
CASSRRTGEYGYTF
>TRBV5-4|-|-|TRBJ1-6
TGTGCCAGCAGCTTGGCTCTCGCGTCCTCCAATTCACCCCTCCACTTT
CASSLALASSNSPLHF
>TRBV5-1|-|-|TRBJ2-7
TGCGCCAGCACCGAAGGGGGGGCACGCTACGAGCAGTACTTC
CASTEGGARYEQYF
>TRBV3-1/TRBV3-2|TRBD1|-|TRBJ2-7
TGTGCCAGCAGCCAAGCGGGACAGGGGGCCTACGAGCAGTACTTC
CASSQAGQGAYEQYF
>TRBV6-5|TRBD1|-|TRBJ1-5
TGTGCCAGCCACAGGGGGAATAGCAATCAGCCCCAGCATTTT
CASHRGNSNQPQHF
>TRBV18|-|-|TRBJ1-4
TGTGCCAGCTCACCAATAACTCGAAATGAAAAACTGTTTTTT
CASSPITRNEKLFF
>TRBV5-1|-|-|TRBJ2-2
TGCGCCAGCAGCTTGGAGGGGAGGGAGCTGTTTTTT
CASSLEGRELFF
>TRBV28|-|few|TRBJ2-7
TGTGCCAGCAGTCGGCCCCCGGCTTGGGAGCAGTACTTC
CASSRPPAWEQYF
>TRBV5-5|TRBD1|-|TRBJ1-1
TGTGCCAGCAGCTTGGTCCCAGGGGGCGCCGGCACTGAAGCTTTCTTT
CASSLVPGGAGTEAFF
>TRBV28|-|-|TRBJ1-4
TGTGCCAGCGGGGAGGGTACTGAAAAACTGTTTTTT
CASGEGTEKLFF
>TRBV5-1|-|-|TRBJ1-6
TGCGCCAGCAGCTTGGAACAGAAGAGAAATTCACCCCTCCACTTT
CASSLEQKRNSPLHF
>TRBV28|-|-|TRBJ2-5
TGTGCCAGCAGAATCTTGGGTGAGACCCAGTACTTC
CASRILGETQYF
>TRBV18|-|-|TRBJ1-5
TGTGCCAGCTCACTGGAGTTGGGGTGGCAGCCCCAGCATTTT
CASSLELGWQPQHF
>TRBV27|-|-|TRBJ2-7
TGTGCCAGCAGTTCACTTACAGGGCACGAGCAGTACTTC
CASSSLTGHEQYF
>TRBV19|TRBD1|few|TRBJ2-2
TGTGCCAGTAGTTGGGCAGGGGGAAATACCGGGGAGCTGTTTTTT
CASSWAGGNTGELFF
>TRBV19|-|-|TRBJ2-7
TGTGCCAGTAGTATGGGTGTCTACGAGCAGTACTTC
CASSMGVYEQYF
>TRBV11-3|TRBD1|-|TRBJ2-7
TGTGCCAGCAGCTTGGACAGGGACGGCGAGCAGTACTTC
CASSLDRDGEQYF
>TRBV7-2|TRBD2|-|TRBJ2-4
TGTGCCAGCAGCACTTTGGGACTAGCGGGAGACATTCAGTACTTC
CASSTLGLAGDIQYF
>TRBV28|-|-|TRBJ2-7
TGTGCCAGCAGTTCTCTCGGGCAGGCTTCCTACGAGCAGTACTTC
CASSSLGQASYEQYF
>TRBV21-1|-|-|TRBJ1-2
TGTGCCAGCAGCAAAGGGGACGGCCATGGCTACACCTTC
CASSKGDGHGYTF
>TRBV24-1|-|-|TRBJ2-7
TGTGCCACCAGTGACCCTAATTCACCGGGCTACGAGCAGTACTTC
CATSDPNSPGYEQYF
>TRBV11-2|TRBD2|-|TRBJ2-3
TGTGCCAGCAGCCCTCTTAGCGGGAGGTCGGCTACGCAGTATTTT
CASSPLSGRSATQYF
>TRBV7-9|TRBD2|-|TRBJ2-3
TGTGCCAGCAGCTCGATGGGGCGGGAGTTTGGGGCAGATACGCAGTATTTT
CASSSMGREFGADTQYF